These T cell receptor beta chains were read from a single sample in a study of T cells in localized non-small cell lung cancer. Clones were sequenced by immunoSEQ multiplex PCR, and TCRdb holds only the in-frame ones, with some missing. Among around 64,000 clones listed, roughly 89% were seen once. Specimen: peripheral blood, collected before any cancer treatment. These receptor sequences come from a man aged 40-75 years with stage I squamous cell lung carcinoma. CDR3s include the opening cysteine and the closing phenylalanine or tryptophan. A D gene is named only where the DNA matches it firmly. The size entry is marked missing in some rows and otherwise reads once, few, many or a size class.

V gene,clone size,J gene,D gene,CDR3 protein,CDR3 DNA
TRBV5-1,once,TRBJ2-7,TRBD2,CASSLAGKLAGVDEQYF,TGCGCCAGCAGCTTGGCGGGGAAACTAGCGGGAGTTGACGAGCAGTACTTC
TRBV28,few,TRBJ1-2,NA,CASSRSGRFYGYTF,TGTGCCAGCAGCCGTTCGGGCCGCTTCTATGGCTACACCTTC
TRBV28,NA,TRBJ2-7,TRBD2,CASRGLAGVKNTYEQYF,TGTGCCAGCAGGGGACTAGCGGGAGTAAAGAACACCTACGAGCAGTACTTC
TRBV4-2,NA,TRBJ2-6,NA,CASSLRGTLSSGANVLTF,TGTGCCAGCAGCCTCCGGGGGACCTTAAGCTCTGGGGCCAACGTCCTGACTTTC
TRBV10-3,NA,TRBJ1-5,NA,CATHDHSNQPQHF,TGTGCCACACACGACCATAGCAATCAGCCCCAGCATTTT
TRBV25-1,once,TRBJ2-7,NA,CASSFSTGLLSYEQYF,TGTGCCAGCAGTTTCTCTACGGGACTCTTAAGCTACGAGCAGTACTTC
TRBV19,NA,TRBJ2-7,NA,CASSMVEQYF,TGTGCCAGTAGTATGGTCGAGCAGTACTTC
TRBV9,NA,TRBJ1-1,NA,CASSPLLQGEAFF,TGTGCCAGCAGCCCACTCCTTCAGGGGGAAGCTTTCTTT
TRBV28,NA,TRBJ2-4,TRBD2,CASSTPRLAGVQAKNIQYF,TGTGCCAGCAGCACCCCCCGACTAGCGGGAGTACAAGCCAAAAACATTCAGTACTTC
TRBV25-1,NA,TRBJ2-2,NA,CASSEFGPNTGELFF,TGTGCCAGCAGTGAATTCGGACCGAACACCGGGGAGCTGTTTTTT
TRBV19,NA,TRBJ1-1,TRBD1,CASSQGGGGTEAFF,TGTGCCAGTAGTCAGGGGGGAGGGGGCACTGAAGCTTTCTTT